This entry concerns a single T cell receptor beta chain. Only in-frame clones appear in the TCRdb table, and some are missing; sequencing was by immunoSEQ multiplex PCR. This sample has approximately 98,000 clones, with roughly four fifths found just once. This record belongs to a study of control samples from healthy donors and cancer patients. Trimming removed 1 base at V and 8 bases at J, with 14 bases between. This CDR3 is 15 amino acids long. The germline V gene encodes CDR1 SEHNR and CDR2 FQNEAQ (reference sequence). Sequences were obtained from blood. The clonotype originates from a man between 18 and 29 years old in good health. The chain carries TRBV7-9 and TRBJ1-4; D ambiguous. This CDR3 is CASSLVGGVGEKLFF. CDR3 nucleotide sequence: TGTGCCAGCAGCTTAGTGGGCGGGGTTGGCGAAAAACTGTTTTTT. The full variable domain, with the rest looked up from reference TRBV7-9 and TRBJ1-4, is DTGVSQNPRHKITKRGQNVTFRCDPISEHNRLYWYRQTLGQGPEFLTYFQNEAQLEKSRLLSDRFSAERPKGSFSTLEIQRTEQGDSAMYLCASSLVGGVGEKLFFGSGTQLSVL.